Presented here are 28 T cell receptor beta chains from one specimen sequenced in a study of beta chain features in type 1 diabetes. General observations from the study: Among patients with Type 1 diabetes, TCRB CDR3s were moderately but significantly shorter in every one of the four CD4+ subsets.

Isolated RNA was reverse transcribed in full, so expressed TCRB transcripts were sequenced. Using immunoSEQ multiplex PCR, the repertoire was profiled, and TCRdb retains in-frame clones only, with some absent. The data contain under 70,000 clones, around 60% of them seen just once; the ten biggest clones take up under 0.35%. The antigens these receptors bind are not known. Sequencing was performed on stem cell memory CD4+ T cells from blood. These receptors originate from a woman aged 30 to 39 with type 1 diabetes.

This clone was detected only a few times. V gene TRBV28 combines with J gene TRBJ2-1; D perhaps matches TRBD2 (5 bases). The CDR3 totals 14 residues. V shed 7 bases and J shed 8 bases, with 18 bases lying between them. Germline-derived CDR1 and CDR2 are MDHEN and SYDVKM. This chain's CDR3 is CASNSAVLLDEQFF. The CDR3, as DNA: TGTGCCAGCAATTCAGCGGTGTTACTCGATGAGCAGTTCTTC.

The V call is TRBV11-3, the J call TRBJ2-7; TRBD1 agrees at 7 bases. Trimming removed 0 bases from V and 3 bases from J; junction bases left unmatched: 11. From germline, CDR1 is SGHNT and CDR2 YENEEA. The CDR3 totals 17 residues. CDR3 DNA: TGTGCCAGCAGCTTAGACAAATGGGACAGCCCATACTACGAGCAGTACTTC. Residues: CASSLDKWDSPYYEQYF. Drawing the rest from reference TRBV11-3 and TRBJ2-7, the complete variable domain is EAGVVQSPRYKIIEKKQPVAFWCNPISGHNTLYWYLQNLGQGPELLIRYENEEAVDDSQLPKDRFSAERLKGVDSTLKIQPAELGDSAVYLCASSLDKWDSPYYEQYFGPGTRLTVT.

This clone showed up just a few times. The rearrangement uses TRBV23-1 and TRBJ2-7, with 8 bases aligning to TRBD1. TRBV23-1 is assigned to the ORF class and has an uncertain function. CDR3 length: 13 residues. V lost 3 bases, J lost 3 bases, and 1 base stayed unmatched. CDR3 in DNA: TGCGCCAGCAGTCACGGACAGGGCTACGAGCAGTACTTC. Translated, it gives CASSHGQGYEQYF.

The J gene is TRBJ2-4, the V gene TRBV6-1; TRBD1 matches 11 bases. CDR1 is MNHNS and CDR2 is SASEGT in the germline V gene. This CDR3 is 16 amino acids long. V shed 2 bases and J 7 bases; nucleotides not matched to a gene: 7. Here the CDR3 DNA reads TGTGCCAGCAGTGAACCTGGACAGGGGGCGTTGAACATTCAGTACTTC. It yields the protein CASSEPGQGALNIQYF.

The J gene is TRBJ2-3, the V gene TRBV11-3; D may be TRBD1 (5 bases). Germline CDR1 SGHNT, CDR2 YENEEA. The CDR3 extends over 14 amino acids. Trimming removed 4 bases at V and 4 bases at J, with 12 bases between. DNA for the CDR3: TGTGCCAGCAGCTGGGGCCGAGGCCCAGATACGCAGTATTTT. Protein sequence: CASSWGRGPDTQYF.

V is TRBV18 and J is TRBJ1-2; TRBD1 matches at 8 bases. The germline gives CDR1 KGHSH, CDR2 LQKENI. The ends lost 2 bases at V and 6 bases at J; junction bases unmatched: 2. The CDR3 has 13 residues. The CDR3 loop reads CASSPRGQDGYTF. The CDR3 DNA is TGTGCCAGCTCACCAAGGGGACAGGATGGCTACACCTTC.

Remarks on this clone: A junction boundary mismatches the germline segment, possibly from a read error. This chain links TRBV5-4 with TRBJ2-6, with D perhaps TRBD2 (7 bases). There are 16 residues in the CDR3. Per the germline V gene, CDR1 is SGHNT and CDR2 is YYREEE (reference sequence). CDR3 sequence reads: CAGRWGGSSGANVLTF. The DNA for the CDR3 is TGTGCCGGCAGGTGGGGGGGCTCCTCTGGGGCCAACGTCCTGACTTTC. Drawing the rest from reference TRBV5-4 and TRBJ2-6, the complete variable domain is ETGVTQSPTHLIKTRGQQVTLRCSSQSGHNTVSWYQQALGQGPQFIFQYYREEENGRGNFPPRFSGLQFPNYSSELNVNALELDDSALYLCAGRWGGSSGANVLTFGAGSRLTVL.

This clone was seen only a few times. This chain uses TRBV5-1 with TRBJ1-5; 12 bases match TRBD1. Trimming cost V 4 bases and J 5 bases; bases outside gene matches: 4. The CDR3 has 15 residues. Looked up from germline, CDR1 is SGHRS and CDR2 is YFSETQ. CDR3 bases: TGCGCCAGCAGCCAGGGACAGGGGGCCGATCAGCCCCAGCATTTT. Its translation: CASSQGQGADQPQHF.

This rearrangement joins TRBV6-6 to TRBJ2-7, with TRBD2 matching 13 bases. Germline trimming cut 2 bases from V and 7 bases from J; bases unmatched to any gene: 8. The CDR3 is 16 amino acids. Looked up from germline, CDR1 is MNHNY and CDR2 is SVGAGI (reference sequence). The CDR3 loop reads CASSYLTSGRLREQYF. CDR3 sequence (DNA): TGTGCCAGCAGTTACCTGACTAGCGGGAGGCTCAGGGAGCAGTACTTC.

The genes are TRBV5-4 and TRBJ2-1; the match to TRBD2 covers 10 bases. CDR3 size: 14 residues. V dropped 4 bases and J dropped 8; count of bases not matched to a gene: 6. CDR1 and CDR2 from the germline V gene are SGHNT and YYREEE (reference sequence). CDR3 bases: TGTGCCAGCAGCACCGGGACTAGCGTCGATGAGCAGTTCTTC. Protein: CASSTGTSVDEQFF.

The chain carries TRBV2 and TRBJ2-1, with 11 nucleotides matching TRBD2. The CDR3 is 16 amino acids. Trimming at V came to 4 bases and at J to 8 bases, leaving 10 bases not matched to a gene. Germline CDR1 is SNHLY and CDR2 is FYNNEI. For the CDR3, the DNA is TGTGCCAGCAGTGGAGGACTAGCGGGTCTGCCAGATGAGCAGTTCTTC. This translates into CASSGGLAGLPDEQFF.

The chain has TRBV28 and TRBJ1-5; D is unresolved. V gave up 5 bases and J gave up 0 bases, with 8 bases separating them. Germline CDR1 reads MDHEN; CDR2 reads SYDVKM. This CDR3 spans 14 amino acids. CDR3 sequence reads: CASSRGYSNQPQHF. Written as DNA, the CDR3 is TGTGCCAGCAGTAGAGGTTATAGCAATCAGCCCCAGCATTTT.

V gene TRBV30 combines with J gene TRBJ1-5, with a possible D match to TRBD1 (6 bases). Germline V gene data show CDR1 as GTSNPN and CDR2 as SVGIG (reference sequence). This CDR3 comprises 14 residues. Trimming removed 1 base at V and 1 base at J, with 8 bases between. The CDR3 DNA follows: TGTGCCTGGAGTGCTGGGACAAGCAATCAGCCCCAGCATTTT. This codes for CAWSAGTSNQPQHF.

The chain joins TRBV11-2 to TRBJ1-1; 7 bases align to TRBD1. The CDR3 is 14 residues long. Germline V gene data show CDR1 as SGHAT and CDR2 as FQNNGV. V lost 2 bases and J lost 7; bases outside the gene matches: 7. The CDR3 here is CASSLYQGVGEAFF. In nucleotides, the CDR3 is TGTGCCAGCAGCTTATACCAGGGGGTAGGTGAAGCTTTCTTT.

V and J are TRBV4-1 and TRBJ2-5; D possibly corresponds to TRBD2 (6 bases). V shed 2 bases and J shed 5 bases, with 15 bases lying between them. CDR1 and CDR2 from the germline V gene are MGHRA and YSYEKL. The CDR3 sequence is 15 residues long. CDR3 in amino acids: CASSQMSGVVETQYF. DNA for the CDR3: TGCGCCAGCAGCCAAATGTCGGGAGTAGTGGAGACCCAGTACTTC.

The chain joins TRBV19 to TRBJ2-5, with 7 bases matching TRBD2. CDR1 is LNHDA and CDR2 is SQIVND in the germline V gene (reference sequence). With V trimmed by 2 bases and J by 4 bases, 7 bases remained unmatched. The CDR3 length is 15 residues. For the CDR3, the DNA is TGTGCCAGTAGTATATTCGCGGGAGCTGGAGAGACCCAGTACTTC. Protein sequence: CASSIFAGAGETQYF.

The chain joins TRBV27 to TRBJ2-5; possible D gene TRBD1, 6 bases. The length of the CDR3 is 12 residues. Per the germline V gene, CDR1 is MNHEY and CDR2 is SMNVEV (reference sequence). Trimming pared 6 bases from V and 3 bases from J, leaving 8 bases between. CDR3 in amino acids: CASRRTEETQYF. The CDR3 region has the DNA TGTGCCAGCAGACGGACAGAAGAGACCCAGTACTTC.

The rearrangement uses TRBV7-8 and TRBJ2-1; 8 nucleotides agree with TRBD1. The germline V gene has CDR1 SGHVS and CDR2 FQNEAQ. CDR3 length equals 14 residues. V gave up 5 bases and J gave up 5 bases; unmatched junction bases: 5. This CDR3 reads CASSQGANNNEQFF. The CDR3 nucleotides read TGTGCCAGCAGCCAGGGGGCGAATAACAATGAGCAGTTCTTC.

A few counts support this clone. V and J are TRBV29-1 and TRBJ2-7, with 10 bases identical to TRBD1. V shed 3 bases and J 3 bases; nucleotides not matched to a gene: 8. The CDR3 is 15 amino acids. Germline V gene data show CDR1 as SQVTM and CDR2 as ANQGSEA. The CDR3 DNA sequence: TGCAGCGTTGATTACGGACAGGGGGGATTCTACGAGCAGTACTTC. It is translated as CSVDYGQGGFYEQYF.

This rearrangement joins TRBV7-2 to TRBJ2-1; 7 positions match TRBD2. The V and J ends lost 3 bases and 0 bases, in that order; junction bases with no gene match: 8. Germline assignment: CDR1 SGHTA and CDR2 FQGNSA. CDR3 length: 17 residues. In DNA, the CDR3 is TGTGCCAGCAGCTTCCGGACGGGGGGATCCTCCTACAATGAGCAGTTCTTC. It encodes CASSFRTGGSSYNEQFF.

The V call is TRBV7-9, the J call TRBJ1-4, with 7 bases aligning to TRBD1. Per germline, CDR1 SEHNR and CDR2 FQNEAQ (reference sequence). The CDR3 has 11 amino acids. The junction had 0 bases not matched to a gene; V was cut back by 6 bases and J by 8 bases. CDR3 nucleotide sequence: TGTGCCAGCAGGGGACAGGAAAAACTGTTTTTT. It translates to CASRGQEKLFF.

The chain links TRBV28 to TRBJ1-2, with unresolved D. Trimming pared 3 bases from V and 2 bases from J, leaving 4 bases between. There are 12 residues in the CDR3. Germline lookup yields CDR1 MDHEN and CDR2 SYDVKM. As DNA, the CDR3 is TGTGCCAGCAGTTTCCAGAACTATGGCTACACCTTC. As protein: CASSFQNYGYTF.

This clone was seen more than once but under ten times. V is TRBV29-1 and J is TRBJ2-3; D not resolved. CDR3 length equals 13 residues. Looked up from germline, CDR1 is SQVTM and CDR2 is ANQGSEA. V lost 3 bases and J lost 1, with 8 bases in between. CDR3 DNA: TGCAGCGTTGAGGCAGTCGGCACAGATACGCAGTATTTT. It is translated as CSVEAVGTDTQYF.

The rearrangement joins TRBV7-9 to TRBJ2-7, with TRBD1 as a possible D gene (6 bases). Per germline, CDR1 SEHNR and CDR2 FQNEAQ (reference sequence). The CDR3 has 14 amino acids. V was shortened by 7 bases and J by 1 base, with 14 bases between the two germline ends. The CDR3 reads CASNDLGASYEQYF. The CDR3 DNA sequence: TGTGCCAGCAACGATTTGGGGGCTTCCTACGAGCAGTACTTC.

The chain combines TRBV18 with TRBJ2-7, with 10 positions matching TRBD1. The ends lost 3 bases at V and 5 bases at J; junction bases unmatched: 4. Germline V gives CDR1 KGHSH, CDR2 LQKENI. The CDR3 is 14 residues long. The CDR3 bases are TGTGCCAGCTCACCTGGGACAGGGGAAGACGAGCAGTACTTC. Residues: CASSPGTGEDEQYF.

The rearrangement uses TRBV14 and TRBJ2-1, with 13 bases fitting TRBD2. V trimming: 2 bases; J trimming: 7 bases; junction bases outside the gene matches: 5. This CDR3 has 16 amino acids. Per the germline V gene, CDR1 is SGHDN and CDR2 is FVKESK. The CDR3 region is CASSQQGLAGLNEQFF. In DNA form, the CDR3 reads TGTGCCAGCAGCCAACAGGGACTAGCGGGATTAAATGAGCAGTTCTTC.

The chain couples TRBV5-1 to TRBJ2-1; 9 nucleotides line up with TRBD2. Germline CDR1 reads SGHRS; CDR2 reads YFSETQ. The ends lost 0 bases at V and 2 bases at J; junction bases unmatched: 3. There are 16 residues in the CDR3. CDR3 in amino acids: CASSLGLAGTYNEQFF. DNA for the CDR3: TGCGCCAGCAGCTTGGGCCTAGCGGGAACCTACAATGAGCAGTTCTTC.

This clone appeared a few times. V and J are TRBV28 and TRBJ2-7; TRBD2 is a possible D gene (5 bases). This CDR3 has 14 amino acids. Trimming stripped 4 bases from V and 4 bases from J, with 14 bases between. Germline V gives CDR1 MDHEN, CDR2 SYDVKM. In DNA, the CDR3 is TGTGCCAGCAGTTATGAGGGCTTAATTTACGAGCAGTACTTC. Protein product: CASSYEGLIYEQYF.